The 24 T cell receptor beta chains listed next were all sequenced from one sample in a study of beta chain features in type 1 diabetes. The isolated RNA, all of it, was reverse transcribed, so expressed TCRB transcripts were what got sequenced. TCRdb keeps only in-frame clones here, not all; method: immunoSEQ multiplex PCR. The table lists 300,000 or so clones, approximately 8% of them singletons. The sequenced sample consisted of central memory CD4+ T cells from blood. The origin of the receptors is a woman aged 18 to 35 in good health.

The chain joins TRBV7-2 to TRBJ2-1; the match to TRBD2 covers 13 bases. V was pared by 1 base and J by 6 bases, with 6 bases of the junction left unmatched. CDR1 is SGHTA and CDR2 is FQGNSA in the germline V gene. The CDR3 sequence is 17 residues long. The CDR3 DNA follows: TGTGCCAGCAGCTTAGAAAAAGGGACTAGCGGGATCAATGAGCAGTTCTTC. It translates to CASSLEKGTSGINEQFF.

The chain couples TRBV15 to TRBJ2-1; a possible D gene is TRBD1 (5 bases). The ends were cut back, 0 bases at V and 6 bases at J, with 12 bases in the middle. Germline CDR1 is LNHNV and CDR2 is YYDKDF (reference sequence). The CDR3 covers 15 residues. The CDR3 nucleotides are TGTGCCACCAGCAGAGATCAGGTCAGGGTCAATGAGCAGTTCTTC. It specifies CATSRDQVRVNEQFF. Combining the CDR3 with reference TRBV15 and TRBJ2-1 gives the whole variable domain DAMVIQNPRYQVTQFGKPVTLSCSQTLNHNVMYWYQQKSSQAPKLLFHYYDKDFNNEADTPDNFQSRRPNTSFCFLDIRSPGLGDTAMYLCATSRDQVRVNEQFFGPGTRLTVL.

In its sample, this clone was seen a few times. V and J are TRBV25-1 and TRBJ1-1; possible D gene TRBD1, 6 bases. The CDR3 has 12 amino acids. Germline-derived CDR1 and CDR2 are MGHDK and SYGVNS. V lost 6 bases and J lost 8, with 13 bases in between. The CDR3 sequence is CASSAKGGEAFF. The DNA of the CDR3 is TGTGCCAGCAGCGCGAAGGGGGGAGAAGCTTTCTTT.

This clone was found once. A read error may be the cause here, since a much bigger clone is one base away. The chain recombines TRBV7-9 with TRBJ1-2; 7 nucleotides align to TRBD1. Germline V lookup: CDR1 SEHNR, CDR2 FQNEAQ (reference sequence). This CDR3 contains 13 residues. The CDR3 reads CASSVRTGYSYTF. The CDR3 DNA is TGTGCCAGCAGCGTCAGGACAGGCTATAGCTACACCTTC. Variable domain in full (rest from reference TRBV7-9 and TRBJ1-2): DTGVSQNPRHKITKRGQNVTFRCDPISEHNRLYWYRQTLGQGPEFLTYFQNEAQLEKSRLLSDRFSAERPKGSFSTLEIQRTEQGDSAMYLCASSVRTGYSYTFGSGTRLTVV.

In this sample, this clone turned up a few times. The chain is built from TRBV28 and TRBJ2-4, with D possibly being TRBD1 (5 bases). From germline, CDR1 is MDHEN and CDR2 SYDVKM. The CDR3 sequence is 13 residues long. V lost 3 bases and J 5 bases, leaving 8 bases between the germline ends. The CDR3 region is CASSLGQENIQYF. The CDR3 DNA follows: TGTGCCAGCAGTTTGGGGCAGGAAAACATTCAGTACTTC.

There are many counts of this clone. J is TRBJ2-4 and V is TRBV28; D unclear. The CDR3 is made up of 14 amino acids. Germline CDR1 reads MDHEN; CDR2 reads SYDVKM. The V end lost 4 bases, the J end lost 8 bases, and 15 bases lay between the germline ends. CDR3 amino acids: CASSSSLVHDIQYF. For the CDR3, the DNA is TGTGCCAGCAGTTCCAGCTTAGTACATGACATTCAGTACTTC.

This clone has only a few counts. The V and J genes are TRBV5-1 and TRBJ2-1; TRBD2 matches 11 bases. The CDR3 consists of 15 residues. Trimming at V came to 3 bases and at J to 6 bases, leaving 5 bases not matched to a gene. Per germline, CDR1 SGHRS and CDR2 YFSETQ. The chain's CDR3 is CASSSKTSGINEQFF. The CDR3 nucleotides read TGCGCCAGCAGCTCCAAGACTAGCGGGATCAATGAGCAGTTCTTC.

The V and J genes are TRBV7-2 and TRBJ1-2; D unclear. CDR1 is SGHTA, CDR2 FQGNSA, per germline. The CDR3 runs to 14 residues. Trimming cost V 5 bases and J 4 bases, with 14 bases left between them. The CDR3 DNA reads as TGTGCCAGCAGCCCCGTCAGTGTCCTCTATGGCTACACCTTC. It codes for CASSPVSVLYGYTF.

This clone was seen at least ten times. The V call is TRBV6-4, the J call TRBJ2-1; TRBD2 matches at 9 bases. After removal of 3 bases from V and 10 bases from J, the junction contained 7 bases not matched to a gene. CDR3 length: 14 amino acids. CDR1 is MRHNA and CDR2 is SNTAGT in the germline V gene. In DNA form, the CDR3 reads TGTGCCAGCAGTGAAGGCCCGGGACTAGCAGAGCAGTTCTTC. Amino acids: CASSEGPGLAEQFF.

The chain combines TRBV11-3 with TRBJ1-2; D not resolved. Looked up from germline, CDR1 is SGHNT and CDR2 is YENEEA. The CDR3 is made up of 20 amino acids. The V end lost 0 bases, the J end lost 4 bases, and 27 bases lay between the germline ends. The chain's CDR3 is CASSLDRLRRLGWNLYGYTF. Here the CDR3 DNA reads TGTGCCAGCAGCTTAGATCGTCTTCGGCGGCTGGGGTGGAACCTCTATGGCTACACCTTC.

The table lists this clone with a few counts. The rearrangement links TRBV28 to TRBJ2-5; D possibly corresponds to TRBD1 (6 bases). Per the germline V gene, CDR1 is MDHEN and CDR2 is SYDVKM. V was shortened by 2 bases and J by 1 base, with 11 bases between the two germline ends. The CDR3 runs to 15 residues. Here the CDR3 reads CASSLGGAVQETQYF. CDR3 nucleotides: TGTGCCAGCAGTTTAGGGGGCGCAGTCCAAGAGACCCAGTACTTC.

This rearrangement joins TRBV29-1 to TRBJ2-7, with 7 bases lining up with TRBD2. The CDR3 length is 12 residues. Germline V gene sequence: CDR1 SQVTM, CDR2 ANQGSEA. Germline trimming cut 4 bases from V and 7 bases from J; bases unmatched to any gene: 7. CDR3 amino acids: CSVAVGGVEQYF. Written as DNA, the CDR3 is TGCAGCGTTGCAGTGGGGGGGGTTGAGCAGTACTTC.

This clone was seen only a few times. This chain connects TRBV11-2 to TRBJ2-5; the match to TRBD1 covers 9 bases. The junction had 6 bases not matched to a gene; V was cut back by 6 bases and J by 1 base. This CDR3 is 15 amino acids long. CDR1 and CDR2 (germline): SGHAT, FQNNGV. The CDR3 protein is CASRRQGGSQETQYF. The CDR3 DNA reads as TGTGCCAGCAGAAGACAGGGGGGGTCCCAAGAGACCCAGTACTTC.

This clone was observed a handful of times. The CDR3 region is CASSPSSGTGRNNEQFF. DNA for the CDR3: TGTGCCAGCTCACCATCTTCAGGGACAGGGAGAAACAATGAGCAGTTCTTC. The chain is built from TRBV18 and TRBJ2-1; 9 bases align to TRBD1. The germline gives CDR1 KGHSH, CDR2 LQKENI. V was pared by 2 bases and J by 5 bases, with 10 bases of the junction left unmatched. The CDR3 is 17 amino acids.

This clone has just a few counts. This chain uses TRBV28 with TRBJ1-5; D may be TRBD1 (6 bases). The CDR3 covers 15 residues. The germline V gene has CDR1 MDHEN and CDR2 SYDVKM. V shed 4 bases and J shed 5 bases, with 15 bases lying between them. As DNA, the CDR3 is TGTGCCAGCAGTTACACAGGGCTTGGGTATCAGCCCCAGCATTTT. This translates into CASSYTGLGYQPQHF.

Note on this clone: Additional DNA sequences in this sample encode the identical CDR3. J is TRBJ2-7 and V is TRBV7-3, with 12 bases fitting TRBD2. V shed 3 bases, J shed 3 bases, and the junction held 0 bases outside the gene matches. This CDR3 comprises 14 residues. Germline assignment: CDR1 SGHTA and CDR2 FQGTGA. CDR3 residues: CASSLTSGSYEQYF. The CDR3 nucleotides are TGTGCCAGCAGCTTGACTAGCGGGAGCTACGAGCAGTACTTC.

The rearrangement links TRBV5-4 to TRBJ2-2; 7 bases align to TRBD1. V was clipped by 0 bases and J by 4 bases; unmatched bases: 6. CDR3 length: 16 residues. Germline-derived CDR1 and CDR2 are SGHNT and YYREEE (reference sequence). The CDR3 loop is CASSLAGTAGTGELFF. CDR3 bases: TGTGCCAGCAGCTTGGCCGGGACAGCAGGCACCGGGGAGCTGTTTTTT. Combining the CDR3 with reference TRBV5-4 and TRBJ2-2 gives the whole variable domain ETGVTQSPTHLIKTRGQQVTLRCSSQSGHNTVSWYQQALGQGPQFIFQYYREEENGRGNFPPRFSGLQFPNYSSELNVNALELDDSALYLCASSLAGTAGTGELFFGEGSRLTVL.

This clone came up many times. The V and J genes are TRBV11-2 and TRBJ1-1, with D unclear. Germline CDR1 is SGHAT and CDR2 is FQNNGV. The CDR3 is 13 amino acids. Trimming pared 4 bases from V and 5 bases from J, leaving 11 bases between. CDR3 nucleotide sequence: TGTGCCAGCAGCTCCCAGGTTAATACTGAAGCTTTCTTT. Its protein is CASSSQVNTEAFF.

The chain is built from TRBV5-1 and TRBJ2-2; D possibly corresponds to TRBD1 (6 bases). Trimming removed 4 bases from V and 4 bases from J, with 14 bases in between. Per germline, CDR1 SGHRS and CDR2 YFSETQ. The CDR3 has 15 amino acids. The CDR3 sequence: CASSIQGVGTGELFF. The CDR3 nucleotides are TGCGCCAGCAGCATACAGGGAGTGGGCACCGGGGAGCTGTTTTTT.

The sample holds a few counts of this clone. The rearrangement uses TRBV15 and TRBJ1-2; 9 nucleotides line up with TRBD1. The germline V gene encodes CDR1 LNHNV and CDR2 YYDKDF (reference sequence). CDR3 length: 15 residues. The J segment lost 7 bases and the V segment lost 3 bases, leaving 9 bases of the junction unmatched. The CDR3 protein is CATSRIGGQGSGYTF. The DNA of the CDR3 is TGTGCCACCAGCAGGATAGGGGGACAGGGATCTGGCTACACCTTC.

This clone was seen more than once but under ten times. The CDR3 coding sequence is TGTGCCAGCAGCTCGGGACTTCCCATGAGTGAGCAGTTCTTC. It translates to CASSSGLPMSEQFF. The rearrangement links TRBV13 to TRBJ2-1; D perhaps matches TRBD2 (6 bases). The ends were cut back, 4 bases at V and 9 bases at J, with 16 bases in the middle. CDR3 length: 14 residues. Per the germline V gene, CDR1 is PRHDT and CDR2 is FYEKMQ (reference sequence).

This clone turned up a few times. The chain carries TRBV11-1 and TRBJ2-6; D remains unclear. The CDR3 has 15 residues. Germline CDR1 reads SGHAT; CDR2 reads FQDESV (reference sequence). The V and J ends lost 3 bases and 3 bases respectively, with 9 bases between them. CDR3 region: CASSFNSGGANVLTF. In DNA form, the CDR3 reads TGTGCCAGCAGCTTTAATTCTGGTGGGGCCAACGTCCTGACTTTC.

The table lists this clone with many counts. V gene TRBV5-1 combines with J gene TRBJ2-7; D not certain. Germline CDR1 and CDR2: SGHRS and YFSETQ. The V and J ends lost 0 bases and 3 bases respectively, with 7 bases between them. The CDR3 is 13 amino acids. Here the CDR3 reads CASSLVVDYEQYF. DNA of the CDR3: TGCGCCAGCAGCTTGGTGGTGGACTACGAGCAGTACTTC.

The sample holds a few counts of this clone. V and J are TRBV6-1 and TRBJ2-7, with TRBD1 identical over 9 bases. With 6 bases clipped from V and 2 bases from J, the junction kept 5 bases outside the gene matches. The CDR3 runs to 14 residues. Per germline, CDR1 MNHNS and CDR2 SASEGT. The CDR3: CASRWDRATYEQYF. The CDR3 nucleotides are TGTGCCAGCAGATGGGACAGGGCGACCTACGAGCAGTACTTC.